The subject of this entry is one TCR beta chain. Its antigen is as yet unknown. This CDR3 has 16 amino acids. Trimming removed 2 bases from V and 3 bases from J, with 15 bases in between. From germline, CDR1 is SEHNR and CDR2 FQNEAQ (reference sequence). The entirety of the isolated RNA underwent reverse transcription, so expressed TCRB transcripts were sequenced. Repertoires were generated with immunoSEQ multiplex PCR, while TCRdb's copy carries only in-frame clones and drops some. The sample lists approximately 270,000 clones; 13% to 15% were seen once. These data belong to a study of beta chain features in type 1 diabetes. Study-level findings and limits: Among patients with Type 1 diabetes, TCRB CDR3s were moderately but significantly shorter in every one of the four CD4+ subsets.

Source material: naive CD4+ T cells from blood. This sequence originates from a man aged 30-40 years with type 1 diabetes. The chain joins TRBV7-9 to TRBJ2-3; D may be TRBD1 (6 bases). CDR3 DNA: TGTGCCAGCAGCTTACCCCCTAGTAGGGGGACAGATACGCAGTATTTT. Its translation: CASSLPPSRGTDTQYF. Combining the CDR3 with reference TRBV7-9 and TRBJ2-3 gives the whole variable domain DTGVSQNPRHKITKRGQNVTFRCDPISEHNRLYWYRQTLGQGPEFLTYFQNEAQLEKSRLLSDRFSAERPKGSFSTLEIQRTEQGDSAMYLCASSLPPSRGTDTQYFGPGTRLTVL.